The 20 T cell receptor beta chains presented below share a single source sample, sequenced in a study of CD8 T cells in Susac syndrome. RNA, at 0.5 to 1 ug, was reverse transcribed with random hexamers. MiXCR, applied by TCRdb to the immunoSEQ multiplex PCR reads, yields one record per CDR3 protein. The table records over 150,000 distinct CDR3 sequences, 85% to 95% of them present only once. Specimen: CD4+ T cells from PBMCs. These receptors came from a human donor with multiple sclerosis.

The chain recombines TRBV5-4 with TRBJ1-1; D is ambiguous. The CDR3 runs to 16 residues. V lost 4 bases, J lost 1 base, and 17 bases lay in between. Germline CDR1 is SGHNT and CDR2 is YYREEE (reference sequence). Here the CDR3 reads CASSPPLQGRNTEAFF. The CDR3 DNA sequence: TGTGCCAGCAGCCCACCCCTCCAAGGGAGGAACACTGAAGCTTTCTTT.

The chain is built from TRBV12-3 or TRBV12-4 and TRBJ1-5, with no clear D. CDR3 length: 14 residues. V lost 9 bases and J lost 3, with 15 bases in between. In DNA form, the CDR3 reads TGTGCCAGTAGCAGATTGGAAGTCAATCAGCCCCAGCATTTT. Translated, it gives CASSRLEVNQPQHF.

V is TRBV6-5 and J is TRBJ1-2; possible D gene TRBD1, 6 bases. CDR1 is MNHEY, CDR2 SVGAGI, per germline. This CDR3 is built from 13 residues. Between the trimmed V and J ends, which lost 6 bases and 4 bases, there was a span of 12 bases. In DNA form, the CDR3 reads TGTGCCAGCAGGACAGGACGCTTCTATGGCTACACCTTC. Translating it yields CASRTGRFYGYTF.

V and J are TRBV2 and TRBJ2-3, with 13 positions matching TRBD2. Germline V gene lookup returns CDR1 SNHLY and CDR2 FYNNEI. With V trimmed by 6 bases and J by 3 bases, 9 bases remained unmatched. This CDR3 is 17 amino acids long. The chain's CDR3 is CASRPPGLAGRTDTQYF. CDR3 nucleotides: TGTGCCAGCAGGCCCCCGGGACTAGCGGGGAGGACAGATACGCAGTATTTT.

This CDR3 reads CASRLAGGPRTGELFF. DNA of the CDR3: TGTGCCAGCAGGCTAGCGGGAGGGCCCCGGACCGGGGAGCTGTTTTTT. V usage is TRBV28 and J usage is TRBJ2-2; TRBD2 agrees at 12 bases. V dropped 6 bases and J dropped 5; count of bases not matched to a gene: 7. CDR1 and CDR2 (germline): MDHEN, SYDVKM. CDR3 length: 16 residues.

This clonotype was observed a single time. The CDR3 protein is CASSYGLAGNEQFF. The CDR3, as DNA: TGTGCCAGCAGTTACGGGCTAGCGGGAAATGAGCAGTTCTTC. V and J are TRBV6-6 and TRBJ2-1; 9 bases are a match to TRBD2. V lost 2 bases and J lost 7; bases outside the gene matches: 3. The germline V gene encodes CDR1 MNHNY and CDR2 SVGAGI (reference sequence). CDR3 length: 14 amino acids.

Only one count was recorded for this clonotype. The gene calls are TRBV6-5 and TRBJ1-2; 8 nucleotides match TRBD1. Losses at the gene ends were 2 bases for V and 5 bases for J; bases not matched to a gene: 1. The CDR3 sequence is 13 residues long. The germline gives CDR1 MNHEY, CDR2 SVGAGI. CDR3 region: CASSYDRGYGYTF. The CDR3, as DNA: TGTGCCAGCAGTTACGACAGGGGATATGGCTACACCTTC.

The rearrangement uses TRBV18 and TRBJ2-2, with 7 bases matching TRBD1. The CDR3 is 14 amino acids. V lost 3 bases and J lost 3; bases outside the gene matches: 1. Germline CDR1 is KGHSH and CDR2 is LQKENI. The CDR3 protein is CASSPGQHTGELFF. The DNA for the CDR3 is TGTGCCAGCTCACCGGGACAGCACACCGGGGAGCTGTTTTTT.

The chain joins TRBV12-3 or TRBV12-4 to TRBJ2-3; 8 nucleotides line up with TRBD2. The CDR3 spans 15 residues. The trim removed 7 bases at V and 1 base at J, leaving 7 bases unmatched. CDR3 in DNA: TGTGCCAGCAAGCTCCGGGAGGGCGGCACAGATACGCAGTATTTT. It translates to CASKLREGGTDTQYF.

The rearrangement uses TRBV28 and TRBJ2-1; weak D call: TRBD2 (7 bases). The V gene's germline CDR1 is MDHEN and CDR2 SYDVKM. This CDR3 spans 14 amino acids. Trimming pared 8 bases from V and 7 bases from J, leaving 18 bases between. CDR3 region: CASLRRGGLNEQFF. In nucleotides, the CDR3 is TGTGCCAGCCTCAGGAGGGGGGGCTTGAATGAGCAGTTCTTC.

This chain uses TRBV20-1 with TRBJ2-7, with 7 bases that match TRBD2. The CDR3 covers 14 residues. The V segment lost 5 bases and the J segment 3 bases; nucleotides outside the gene matches: 10. Germline CDR1 reads DFQATT; CDR2 reads SNEGSKA (reference sequence). The CDR3 is CSAQPSSGDYEQYF. CDR3 bases: TGCAGTGCTCAACCCTCCAGCGGGGACTACGAGCAGTACTTC.

The V and J genes are TRBV6-1 and TRBJ1-1, with 8 bases aligning to TRBD1. In germline, CDR1 is MNHNS, CDR2 SASEGT. V lost 1 base, J lost 3 bases, and 4 bases stayed unmatched. The CDR3 runs to 15 residues. Here the CDR3 reads CASSEDGQGYTEAFF. CDR3 bases: TGTGCCAGCAGTGAAGACGGACAGGGCTACACTGAAGCTTTCTTT.

The V call is TRBV12-3 or TRBV12-4, the J call TRBJ1-5, with 8 bases fitting TRBD1. CDR3 length: 13 amino acids. J lost 5 bases, V lost 7 bases, and 4 bases had no gene match. The CDR3 nucleotides are TGTGCCAGCACCGAGACAGGGGATCAGCCCCAGCATTTT. Translating gives CASTETGDQPQHF.

This clonotype occurred a few times. The V call is TRBV5-4, the J call TRBJ2-3; no reliable D call. CDR3 length: 15 residues. CDR1 and CDR2 from the germline V gene are SGHNT and YYREEE (reference sequence). The V end was cut by 1 base, the J end by 1 base, with 10 bases between. CDR3 in DNA: TGTGCCAGCAGCTTGAAGGTCCTGGGCACAGATACGCAGTATTTT. Encoded protein: CASSLKVLGTDTQYF.

The genes are TRBV19 and TRBJ2-2; D is perhaps TRBD2 (5 bases). The CDR3 has 14 amino acids. Germline V CDR1 and CDR2: LNHDA, SQIVND (reference sequence). V was pared by 3 bases and J by 6 bases, with 11 bases between. CDR3 loop: CASSMGSFPGELFF. CDR3 in DNA: TGTGCCAGTAGTATGGGGAGCTTCCCCGGGGAGCTGTTTTTT.

The chain has TRBV9 and TRBJ2-3, with 9 bases fitting TRBD1. After removal of 3 bases from V and 4 bases from J, the junction contained 9 bases not matched to a gene. The V gene's germline CDR1 is SGDLS and CDR2 YYNGEE. This CDR3 contains 16 residues. The CDR3 region is CASSARQGGLPDTQYF. The CDR3 nucleotides read TGTGCCAGCAGCGCCCGACAGGGGGGTCTTCCAGATACGCAGTATTTT.

The rearrangement joins TRBV12-3 or TRBV12-4 to TRBJ1-2; no reliable D call. The CDR3 loop spans 12 amino acids. Trimming pared 3 bases from V and 2 bases from J, leaving 4 bases between. The CDR3 nucleotides read TGTGCCAGCAGTTTTAAAAACTATGGCTACACCTTC. This encodes CASSFKNYGYTF.

This chain uses TRBV7-9 with TRBJ2-1; D might be TRBD1 (6 bases). Trimming left V 7 bases short and J 10 bases short, with 23 bases between. Looked up from germline, CDR1 is SEHNR and CDR2 is FQNEAQ (reference sequence). This CDR3 has 15 amino acids. The CDR3 reads CASITMGASRGEQFF. The CDR3 bases are TGTGCCAGCATCACTATGGGGGCGTCCCGGGGAGAGCAGTTCTTC.

This clonotype was seen once. The chain combines TRBV2 with TRBJ2-1; 14 positions match TRBD2. The CDR3 sequence is 13 residues long. V lost 7 bases and J lost 9; bases outside the gene matches: 2. Germline CDR1 is SNHLY and CDR2 is FYNNEI. The CDR3 coding sequence is TGTGCCAGCAAGGGACTAGCGGGAGCTGAGCAGTTCTTC. Translated, it gives CASKGLAGAEQFF. The full variable domain, its missing parts supplied by reference TRBV2 and TRBJ2-1, is EPEVTQTPSHQVTQMGQEVILRCVPISNHLYFYWYRQILGQKVEFLVSFYNNEISEKSEIFDDQFSVERPDGSNFTLKIRSTKLEDSAMYFCASKGLAGAEQFFGPGTRLTVL.

V gene TRBV19 combines with J gene TRBJ1-5; D may be TRBD1 (6 bases). The CDR3 totals 16 residues. The V end was cut by 3 bases, the J end by 3 bases, with 15 bases between. Germline CDR1 LNHDA, CDR2 SQIVND (reference sequence). This chain's CDR3 is CASSMARGFNNQPQHF. The CDR3 region has the DNA TGTGCCAGTAGTATGGCCAGGGGTTTTAACAATCAGCCCCAGCATTTT. The full variable domain, rest sourced from reference TRBV19 and TRBJ1-5, is DGGITQSPKYLFRKEGQNVTLSCEQNLNHDAMYWYRQDPGQGLRLIYYSQIVNDFQKGDIAEGYSVSREKKESFPLTVTSAQKNPTAFYLCASSMARGFNNQPQHFGDGTRLSIL.